This note documents a single TCR beta chain sequence. Its specificity is not known. These data come from a study of cytomegalovirus exposure and HLA in healthy donors. Findings and limits, study-wide: Cytomegalovirus status, reportedly, was diagnosed with high specificity and sensitivity by the classifier. Through in vitro validation, a few CMV-associated chains were shown to be specific for CMV antigens.

Data came from immunoSEQ multiplex PCR; TCRdb stores just in-frame clones and leaves some out. This table has around 80,000 clones, around 96% appearing once. Germline V lookup: CDR1 LNHNV, CDR2 YYDKDF (reference sequence). The CDR3 loop spans 14 amino acids. Trimming cost V 1 base and J 2 bases, with 6 bases left between them. The rearrangement links TRBV15 to TRBJ2-4; a possible D gene is TRBD1 (6 bases). Material: PBMCs. The TCR originated in a woman between 18 and 29 years old in good health and CMV-seronegative. This CDR3 is CATSRGGPKNIQYF. CDR3 nucleotide sequence: TGTGCCACCAGCAGAGGGGGGCCCAAAAACATTCAGTACTTC.